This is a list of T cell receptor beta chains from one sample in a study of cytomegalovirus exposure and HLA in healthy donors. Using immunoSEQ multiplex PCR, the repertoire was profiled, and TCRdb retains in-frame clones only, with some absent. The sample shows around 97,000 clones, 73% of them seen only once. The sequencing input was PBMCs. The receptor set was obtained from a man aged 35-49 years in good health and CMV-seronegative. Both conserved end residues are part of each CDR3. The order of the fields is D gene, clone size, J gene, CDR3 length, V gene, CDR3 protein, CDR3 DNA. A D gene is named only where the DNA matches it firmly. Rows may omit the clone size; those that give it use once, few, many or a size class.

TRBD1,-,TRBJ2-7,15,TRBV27,CASSPLGQGAYEQYF,TGTGCCAGCAGTCCTCTTGGACAGGGTGCGTACGAGCAGTACTTC
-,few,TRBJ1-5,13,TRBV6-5,CASRGAVNQPQHF,TGTGCCAGCAGGGGGGCAGTTAATCAGCCCCAGCATTTT
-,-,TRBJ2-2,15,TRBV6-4,CASSDLADSTGELFF,TGTGCCAGCAGTGATCTAGCGGACAGCACCGGGGAGCTGTTTTTT
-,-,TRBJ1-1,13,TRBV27,CASSLNRNTEAFF,TGTGCCAGCAGTTTAAACAGGAACACTGAAGCTTTCTTT
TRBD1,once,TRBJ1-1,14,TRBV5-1,CASSLQGAVTEAFF,TGCGCCAGCAGCTTACAGGGGGCGGTAACTGAAGCTTTCTTT
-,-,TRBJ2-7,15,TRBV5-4,CASSLGAQLSYEQYF,TGTGCCAGCAGCTTGGGGGCCCAGCTCTCCTACGAGCAGTACTTC
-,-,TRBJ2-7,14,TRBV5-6,CASRRRPPSYEQYF,TGTGCCAGCAGGCGGCGACCCCCATCCTACGAGCAGTACTTC
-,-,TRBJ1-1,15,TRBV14,CASSRGRGMNTEAFF,TGTGCCAGCAGCAGGGGAAGAGGCATGAACACTGAAGCTTTCTTT
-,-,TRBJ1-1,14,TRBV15,CATTVKERATEAFF,TGTGCCACCACCGTCAAAGAGAGGGCCACTGAAGCTTTCTTT
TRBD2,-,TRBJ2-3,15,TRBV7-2,CASSYGTSRTDTQYF,TGTGCCAGCAGCTACGGGACTAGCCGCACAGATACGCAGTATTTT
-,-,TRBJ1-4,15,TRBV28,CASSFVRGSNEKLFF,TGTGCCAGCAGTTTCGTCAGGGGTTCTAATGAAAAACTGTTTTTT
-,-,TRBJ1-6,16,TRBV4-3,CASSQASRSYNSPLHF,TGCGCCAGCAGCCAAGCAAGTCGGTCCTATAATTCACCCCTCCACTTT
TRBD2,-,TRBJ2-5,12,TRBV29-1,CSGGEGRETQYF,TGCAGCGGGGGGGAGGGGAGGGAGACCCAGTACTTC
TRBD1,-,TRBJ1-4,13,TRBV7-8,CASSRDSYEKLFF,TGTGCCAGCAGCAGGGACAGCTATGAAAAACTGTTTTTT
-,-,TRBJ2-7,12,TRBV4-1,CASSQDSHEQYF,TGCGCCAGCAGCCAAGATAGTCACGAGCAGTACTTC
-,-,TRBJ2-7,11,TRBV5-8,CASSPVYEQYF,TGTGCCAGCAGCCCCGTCTACGAGCAGTACTTC
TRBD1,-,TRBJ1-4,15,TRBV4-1,CASSLTGETNEKLFF,TGCGCCAGCAGCTTGACAGGGGAAACTAATGAAAAACTGTTTTTT
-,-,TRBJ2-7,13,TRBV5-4,CASSLQESYEQYF,TGTGCCAGCAGCTTGCAAGAGTCCTACGAGCAGTACTTC